The clone carrying this TCR beta chain was detected ten times or more. Its antigen is undetermined. At one boundary the junction diverges from the germline segment, which might be a read error. The data were obtained in a study of neurological immune-mediated disorders. The V gene's germline CDR1 is SQVTM and CDR2 ANQGSEA. CDR3 size: 10 residues. Study-wide results and limits: None of the CDR3 amino acid sequences in expanded clones turned up in more than one subject, which points to private repertoires in all groups.

The sorted libraries took approximately 1 million CD4+ or CD8+ T cells. TCRdb re-derived calls from the 5' RACE reads in MiXCR, one entry per CDR3 protein. The sample holds about 17,000 distinct CDR3 sequences; 3% to 3.5% are singletons and the top ten take around 20%. This receptor was identified in a woman aged 40 to 55 in good health. The sequencing input was CD8+ T cells from blood. The chain combines TRBV29-1 with TRBJ2-1; 7 nucleotides align to TRBD2. The CDR3 DNA reads as TGCAGCGTTGAATCTCTAGGGAGGGTCTTC. Amino acids: CSVESLGRVF.